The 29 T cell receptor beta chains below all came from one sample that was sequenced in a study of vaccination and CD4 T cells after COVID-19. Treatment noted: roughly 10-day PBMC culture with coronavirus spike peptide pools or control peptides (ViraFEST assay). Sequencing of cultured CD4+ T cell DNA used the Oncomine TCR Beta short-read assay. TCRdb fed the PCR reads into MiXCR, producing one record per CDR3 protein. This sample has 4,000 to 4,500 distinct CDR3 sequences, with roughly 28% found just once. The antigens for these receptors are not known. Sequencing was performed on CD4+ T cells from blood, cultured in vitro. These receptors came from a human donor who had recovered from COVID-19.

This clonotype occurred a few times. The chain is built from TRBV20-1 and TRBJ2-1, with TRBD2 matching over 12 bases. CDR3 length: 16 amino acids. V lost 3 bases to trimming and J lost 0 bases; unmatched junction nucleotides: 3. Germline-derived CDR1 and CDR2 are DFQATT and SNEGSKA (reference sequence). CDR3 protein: CSARATSGGSYNEQFF. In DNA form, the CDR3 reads TGCAGTGCTAGGGCGACTAGCGGGGGCTCCTACAATGAGCAGTTCTTC.

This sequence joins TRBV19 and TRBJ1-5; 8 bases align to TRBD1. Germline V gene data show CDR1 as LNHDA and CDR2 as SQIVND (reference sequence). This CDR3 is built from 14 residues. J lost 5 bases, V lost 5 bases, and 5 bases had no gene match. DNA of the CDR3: TGTGCCAGTAGTCAACAGGGGGGGGATCAGCCCCAGCATTTT. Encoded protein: CASSQQGGDQPQHF.

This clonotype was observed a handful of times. The CDR3 protein is CATSRGSRRDSNQPQHF. DNA for the CDR3: TGTGCCACCAGCAGAGGCAGTCGGCGGGATAGCAATCAGCCCCAGCATTTT. The V gene is TRBV15, the J gene TRBJ1-5; D not resolved. The germline V and J ends were trimmed by 1 base and 0 bases, with 13 bases remaining between them. This CDR3 is built from 17 residues. Per the germline V gene, CDR1 is LNHNV and CDR2 is YYDKDF (reference sequence).

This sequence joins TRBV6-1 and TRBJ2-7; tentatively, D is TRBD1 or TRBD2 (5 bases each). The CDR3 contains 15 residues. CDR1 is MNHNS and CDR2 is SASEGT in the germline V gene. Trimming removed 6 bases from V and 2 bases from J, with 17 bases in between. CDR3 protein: CASRQKGPSTYEQYF. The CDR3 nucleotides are TGTGCCAGCAGACAGAAGGGACCGTCTACCTACGAGCAGTACTTC.

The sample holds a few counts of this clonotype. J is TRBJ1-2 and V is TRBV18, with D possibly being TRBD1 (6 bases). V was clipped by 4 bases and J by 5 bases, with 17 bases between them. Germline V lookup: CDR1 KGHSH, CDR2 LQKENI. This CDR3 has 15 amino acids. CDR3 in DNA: TGTGCCAGCTCACTTGGAGTCAGGGACAAGTATGGCTACACCTTC. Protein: CASSLGVRDKYGYTF.

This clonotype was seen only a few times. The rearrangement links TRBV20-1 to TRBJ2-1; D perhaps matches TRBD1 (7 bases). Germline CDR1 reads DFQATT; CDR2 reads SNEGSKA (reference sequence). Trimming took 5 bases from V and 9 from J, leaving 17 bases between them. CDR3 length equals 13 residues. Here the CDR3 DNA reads TGCAGTGCTCGATCCCAGGGGGGCGGTGAGCAGTTCTTC. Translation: CSARSQGGGEQFF.

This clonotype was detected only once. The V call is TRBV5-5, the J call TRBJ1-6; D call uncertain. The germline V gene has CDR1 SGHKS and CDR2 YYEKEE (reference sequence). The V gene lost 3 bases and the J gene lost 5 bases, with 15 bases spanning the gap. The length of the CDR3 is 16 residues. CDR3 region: CASSWELDMDNSPLHF. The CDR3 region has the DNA TGTGCCAGCAGCTGGGAGCTTGATATGGATAATTCACCCCTCCACTTT. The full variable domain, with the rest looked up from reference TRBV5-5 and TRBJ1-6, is DAGVTQSPTHLIKTRGQQVTLRCSPISGHKSVSWYQQVLGQGPQFIFQYYEKEERGRGNFPDRFSARQFPNYSSELNVNALLLGDSALYLCASSWELDMDNSPLHFGNGTRLTVT.

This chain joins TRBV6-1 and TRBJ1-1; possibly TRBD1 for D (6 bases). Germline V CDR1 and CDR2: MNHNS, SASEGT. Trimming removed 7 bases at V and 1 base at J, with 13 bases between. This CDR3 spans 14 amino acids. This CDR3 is CASMDRWGNTEAFF. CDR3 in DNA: TGTGCCAGCATGGACAGATGGGGGAACACTGAAGCTTTCTTT.

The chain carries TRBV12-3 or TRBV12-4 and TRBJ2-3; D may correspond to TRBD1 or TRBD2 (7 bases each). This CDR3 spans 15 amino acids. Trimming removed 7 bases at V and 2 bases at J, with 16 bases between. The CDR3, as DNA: TGTGCCAGCATCAGGGGGGGACGGGACACAGATACGCAGTATTTT. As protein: CASIRGGRDTDTQYF.

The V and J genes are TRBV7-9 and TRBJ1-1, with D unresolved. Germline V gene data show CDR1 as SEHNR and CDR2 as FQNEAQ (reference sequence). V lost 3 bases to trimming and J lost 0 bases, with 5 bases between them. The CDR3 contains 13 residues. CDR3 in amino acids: CASSFEMNTEAFF. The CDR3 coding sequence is TGTGCCAGCAGCTTCGAGATGAACACTGAAGCTTTCTTT.

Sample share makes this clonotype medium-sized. For the CDR3, the DNA is TGCAGTGCTAGCCCTCAGGGGGCGGACACCTTC. Protein: CSASPQGADTF. The genes are TRBV20-1 and TRBJ1-2; 8 bases are shared with TRBD1. CDR3 size: 11 residues. Germline values: CDR1 DFQATT, CDR2 SNEGSKA (reference sequence). V lost 3 bases and J lost 12; bases outside the gene matches: 6.

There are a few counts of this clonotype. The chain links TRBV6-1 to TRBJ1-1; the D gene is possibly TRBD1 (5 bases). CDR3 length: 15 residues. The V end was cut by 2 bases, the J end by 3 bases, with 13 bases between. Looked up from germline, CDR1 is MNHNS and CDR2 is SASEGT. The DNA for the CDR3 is TGTGCCAGCAGTGAAAGTCGGGGGGTGTACACTGAAGCTTTCTTT. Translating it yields CASSESRGVYTEAFF.

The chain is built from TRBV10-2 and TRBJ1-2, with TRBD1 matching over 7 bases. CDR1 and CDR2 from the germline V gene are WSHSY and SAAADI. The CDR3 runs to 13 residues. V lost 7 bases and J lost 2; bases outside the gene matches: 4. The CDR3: CASTTGANYGYTF. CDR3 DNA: TGCGCCAGCACCACAGGGGCCAACTATGGCTACACCTTC.

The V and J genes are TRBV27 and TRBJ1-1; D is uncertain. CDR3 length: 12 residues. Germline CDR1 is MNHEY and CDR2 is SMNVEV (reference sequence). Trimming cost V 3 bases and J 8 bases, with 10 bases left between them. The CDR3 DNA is TGTGCCAGCAGTTTTAAGGGCCAGGAAGCTTTCTTT. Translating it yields CASSFKGQEAFF.

The CDR3: CSAPSGGNTGELFF. The CDR3 DNA reads as TGCAGTGCACCCAGCGGGGGAAACACCGGGGAGCTGTTTTTT. The J gene is TRBJ2-2, the V gene TRBV20-1; 8 bases map to TRBD2. With V trimmed by 6 bases and J by 2 bases, 5 bases remained unmatched. This CDR3 region has 14 residues. Germline V gene data show CDR1 as DFQATT and CDR2 as SNEGSKA (reference sequence).

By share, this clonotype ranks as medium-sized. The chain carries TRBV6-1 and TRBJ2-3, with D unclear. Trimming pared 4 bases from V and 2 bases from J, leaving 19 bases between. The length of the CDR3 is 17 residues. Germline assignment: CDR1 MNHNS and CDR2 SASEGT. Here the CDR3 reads CASSAPGSRNPTDTQYF. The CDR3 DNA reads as TGTGCCAGCAGTGCCCCGGGTTCCCGAAACCCCACAGATACGCAGTATTTT.

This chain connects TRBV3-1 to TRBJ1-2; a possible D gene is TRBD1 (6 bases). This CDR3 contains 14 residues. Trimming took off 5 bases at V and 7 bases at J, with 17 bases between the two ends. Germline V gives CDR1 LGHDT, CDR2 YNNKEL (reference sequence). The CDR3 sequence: CASSSKRGSSGYTF. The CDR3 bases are TGTGCCAGCAGCTCCAAGAGGGGGTCGAGTGGCTACACCTTC.

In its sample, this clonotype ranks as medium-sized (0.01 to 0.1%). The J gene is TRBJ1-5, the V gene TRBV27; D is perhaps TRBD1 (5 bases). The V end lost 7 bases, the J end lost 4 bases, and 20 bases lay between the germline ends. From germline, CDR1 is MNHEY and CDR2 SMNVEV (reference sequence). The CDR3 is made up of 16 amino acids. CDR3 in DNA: TGTGCCAGCACCCAAAGGGAACGGCAGGGTAATCAGCCCCAGCATTTT. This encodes CASTQRERQGNQPQHF.

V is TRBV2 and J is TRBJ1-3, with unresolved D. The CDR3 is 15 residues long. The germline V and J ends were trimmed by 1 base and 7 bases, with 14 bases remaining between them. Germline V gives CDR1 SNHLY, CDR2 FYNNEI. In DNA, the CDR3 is TGTGCCAGCAGTGAAGTGAGCCTCCAAGGGAACACCATATATTTT. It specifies CASSEVSLQGNTIYF. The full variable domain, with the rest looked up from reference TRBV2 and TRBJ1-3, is EPEVTQTPSHQVTQMGQEVILRCVPISNHLYFYWYRQILGQKVEFLVSFYNNEISEKSEIFDDQFSVERPDGSNFTLKIRSTKLEDSAMYFCASSEVSLQGNTIYFGEGSWLTVV.

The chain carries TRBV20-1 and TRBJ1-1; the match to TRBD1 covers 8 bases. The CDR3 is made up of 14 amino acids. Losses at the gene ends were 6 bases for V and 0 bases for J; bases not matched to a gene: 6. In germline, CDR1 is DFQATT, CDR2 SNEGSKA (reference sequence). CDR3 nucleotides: TGCAGTGCGGTCCGGACAGGGTTGAACACTGAAGCTTTCTTT. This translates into CSAVRTGLNTEAFF.

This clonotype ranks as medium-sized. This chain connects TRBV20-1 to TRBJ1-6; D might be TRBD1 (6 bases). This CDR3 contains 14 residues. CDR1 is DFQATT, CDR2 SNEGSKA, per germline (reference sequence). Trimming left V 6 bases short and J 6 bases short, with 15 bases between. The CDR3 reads CSALRTASNSPLHF. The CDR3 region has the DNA TGCAGTGCACTCAGGACAGCTTCTAATTCACCCCTCCACTTT.

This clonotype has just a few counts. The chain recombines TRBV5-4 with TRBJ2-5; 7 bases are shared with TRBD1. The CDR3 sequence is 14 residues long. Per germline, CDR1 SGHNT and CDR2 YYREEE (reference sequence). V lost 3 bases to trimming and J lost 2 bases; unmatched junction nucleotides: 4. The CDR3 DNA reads TGTGCCAGCAGCTCCAACAGGGGACAAGAGACCCAGTACTTC. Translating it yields CASSSNRGQETQYF.

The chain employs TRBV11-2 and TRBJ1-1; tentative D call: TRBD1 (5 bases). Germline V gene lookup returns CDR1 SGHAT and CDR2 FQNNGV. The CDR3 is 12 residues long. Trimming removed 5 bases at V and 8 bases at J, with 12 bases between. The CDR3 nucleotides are TGTGCCAGCAGCCGTACCGGGGCGGAAGCTTTCTTT. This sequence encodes CASSRTGAEAFF.

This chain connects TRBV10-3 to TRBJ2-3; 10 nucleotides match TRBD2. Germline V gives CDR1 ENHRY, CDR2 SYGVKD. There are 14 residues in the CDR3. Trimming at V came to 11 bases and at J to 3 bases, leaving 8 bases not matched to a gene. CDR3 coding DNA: TGTGCCTCCCGGCTAGCGGGGGAGACAGATACGCAGTATTTT. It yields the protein CASRLAGETDTQYF.

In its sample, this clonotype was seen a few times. This CDR3 is CAWRVRDNSPLHF. CDR3 DNA sequence: TGTGCCTGGAGGGTCAGGGATAATTCACCCCTCCACTTT. V usage is TRBV30 and J usage is TRBJ1-6; D might be TRBD1 (5 bases). The germline V and J ends were trimmed by 3 bases and 5 bases, with 8 bases remaining between them. Germline-derived CDR1 and CDR2 are GTSNPN and SVGIG (reference sequence). The CDR3 contains 13 residues.

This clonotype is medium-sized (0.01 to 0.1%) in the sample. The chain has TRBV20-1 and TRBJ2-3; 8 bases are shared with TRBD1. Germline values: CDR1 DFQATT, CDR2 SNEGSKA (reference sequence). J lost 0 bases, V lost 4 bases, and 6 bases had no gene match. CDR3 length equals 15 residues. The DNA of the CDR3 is TGCAGTGCTATGTCCGGGACAGGCAGCACAGATACGCAGTATTTT. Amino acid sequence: CSAMSGTGSTDTQYF.

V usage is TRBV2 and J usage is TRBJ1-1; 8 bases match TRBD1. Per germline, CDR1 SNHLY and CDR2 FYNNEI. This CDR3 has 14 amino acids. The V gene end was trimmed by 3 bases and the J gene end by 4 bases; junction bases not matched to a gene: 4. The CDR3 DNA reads TGTGCCAGCAGTGACAGGGGGCGAGGCACTGAAGCTTTCTTT. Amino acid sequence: CASSDRGRGTEAFF.

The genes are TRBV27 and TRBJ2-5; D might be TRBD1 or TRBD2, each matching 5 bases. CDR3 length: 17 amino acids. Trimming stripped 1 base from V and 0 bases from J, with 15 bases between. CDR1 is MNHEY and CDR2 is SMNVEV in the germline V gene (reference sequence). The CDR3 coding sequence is TGTGCCAGCAGTTTATATTCCGTGGGGGAGTACCAAGAGACCCAGTACTTC. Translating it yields CASSLYSVGEYQETQYF.

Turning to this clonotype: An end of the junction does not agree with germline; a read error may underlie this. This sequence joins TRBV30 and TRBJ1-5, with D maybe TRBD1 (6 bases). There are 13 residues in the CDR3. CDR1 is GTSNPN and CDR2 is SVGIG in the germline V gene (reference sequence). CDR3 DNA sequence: TGTGCCTGGAGTGCGCAGGGGAATCAGTCCCAGCATTTT. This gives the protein CAWSAQGNQSQHF.